The 23 T cell receptor beta chains in this list originate from one sample, sequenced in a study of blood T cell repertoires in COVID-19. Sequencing used immunoSEQ multiplex PCR; TCRdb keeps in-frame clones, though not all of them. The sample has some 190,000 clones, roughly three quarters seen once. The sample comprised PBMCs or T cells enriched from blood (not recorded which). The source is a man aged 55-75 years who had been exposed to COVID-19.

This clone has only a few counts. This chain uses TRBV13 with TRBJ2-5; no clear D gene. Germline CDR1 PRHDT, CDR2 FYEKMQ (reference sequence). V was pared by 0 bases and J by 10 bases, with 15 bases between. The CDR3 is made up of 14 amino acids. In nucleotides, the CDR3 is TGTGCCAGCAGCTTAGGCCTAACCGCCCATCTCCAGTACTTC. It yields the protein CASSLGLTAHLQYF.

The chain couples TRBV21-1 to TRBJ1-1; no DNA check was done on the table's D call, TRBD1. TRBV21-1 is a known pseudogene. This CDR3 is 14 amino acids long. The CDR3 coding sequence is TGTGCCAGCAGCAAACCCCGACAGGACACTGAAGCTTTCTTT. It encodes CASSKPRQDTEAFF.

Note on this clone: This CDR3 is also generated by other DNA sequences in the sample. V and J are TRBV27 and TRBJ1-1; a weak D match, TRBD1 (5 bases). The CDR3 runs to 14 residues. The ends were cut back, 2 bases at V and 0 bases at J, with 7 bases in the middle. Per the germline V gene, CDR1 is MNHEY and CDR2 is SMNVEV (reference sequence). The CDR3 nucleotides are TGTGCCAGCAGTTTAGACAGCTTGAACACTGAAGCTTTCTTT. This gives the protein CASSLDSLNTEAFF.

This clone was seen a single time. This chain uses TRBV6-5 with TRBJ2-7, with D unclear. This CDR3 contains 12 residues. CDR1 and CDR2 (germline): MNHEY, SVGAGI. Trimming shortened V by 7 bases and J by 0 bases, and 7 bases separated the two germline ends. CDR3 DNA: TGTGCCAGCACTTCCCGCTCCTACGAGCAGTACTTC. Translated, it gives CASTSRSYEQYF.

V and J are TRBV27 and TRBJ1-1; 7 bases are a match to TRBD1. Looked up from germline, CDR1 is MNHEY and CDR2 is SMNVEV (reference sequence). The J segment lost 2 bases and the V segment lost 6 bases, leaving 6 bases of the junction unmatched. The CDR3 covers 14 residues. The CDR3 sequence: CASRLQGVNTEAFF. CDR3 DNA: TGTGCCAGCAGACTGCAGGGGGTCAACACTGAAGCTTTCTTT.

The rearrangement joins TRBV7-9 to TRBJ1-5; D unclear. The V end was cut by 5 bases, the J end by 2 bases, with 10 bases between. This CDR3 contains 14 residues. CDR1 and CDR2 (germline): SEHNR, FQNEAQ (reference sequence). In DNA form, the CDR3 reads TGTGCCAGCAGCGCCGACTCAGGCAATCAGCCCCAGCATTTT. This sequence encodes CASSADSGNQPQHF.

J is TRBJ2-2 and V is TRBV28; D remains ambiguous. V dropped 3 bases and J dropped 5 bases, with 10 bases sitting between them. The CDR3 loop spans 14 amino acids. Germline V gives CDR1 MDHEN, CDR2 SYDVKM. This CDR3 is CASSLLSGTGELFF. CDR3 DNA sequence: TGTGCCAGCAGTTTGCTCTCGGGTACCGGGGAGCTGTTTTTT. Full variable domain (rest looked up from reference TRBV28 and TRBJ2-2): DVKVTQSSRYLVKRTGEKVFLECVQDMDHENMFWYRQDPGLGLRLIYFSYDVKMKEKGDIPEGYSVSREKKERFSLILESASTNQTSMYLCASSLLSGTGELFFGEGSRLTVL.

The genes are TRBV13 and TRBJ1-1; no firm D call. CDR3 length: 15 amino acids. Germline V CDR1 and CDR2: PRHDT, FYEKMQ (reference sequence). V was pared by 4 bases and J by 1 base, with 13 bases between. The CDR3 DNA is TGTGCCAGCAGCTCTTCGACAAGCCGGAACACTGAAGCTTTCTTT. It specifies CASSSSTSRNTEAFF.

This chain connects TRBV24-1 to TRBJ1-5, with 12 bases fitting TRBD1. The J segment lost 6 bases and the V segment lost 3 bases, leaving 5 bases of the junction unmatched. This CDR3 has 16 residues. From germline, CDR1 is KGHDR and CDR2 SFDVKD. CDR3 sequence reads: CATSDAGTGGRQPQHF. The DNA for the CDR3 is TGTGCCACCAGTGATGCCGGGACAGGGGGCCGTCAGCCCCAGCATTTT.

V usage is TRBV3-1 (or the pseudogene TRBV3-2) and J usage is TRBJ1-1; TRBD1 agrees at 7 bases. Per germline, CDR1 LGHDT and CDR2 YNNKEL (reference sequence). This CDR3 region has 13 residues. J lost 1 base, V lost 10 bases, and 6 bases had no gene match. CDR3 DNA sequence: TGTGCCACCTCAAACAGGGGGAACACTGAAGCTTTCTTT. Encoded protein: CATSNRGNTEAFF.

The chain recombines TRBV11-2 with TRBJ1-5, with 9 bases identical to TRBD1. Germline V gene data show CDR1 as SGHAT and CDR2 as FQNNGV. Unmatched junction bases numbered 5, after V lost 4 bases and J lost 7 bases. This CDR3 comprises 14 residues. The CDR3 DNA is TGTGCCAGCAGCTGGGGACAGGGTGAACAGCCCCAGCATTTT. It codes for CASSWGQGEQPQHF.

This clone was detected once. This chain joins TRBV28 and TRBJ2-7, with 11 bases aligning to TRBD2. Germline V lookup: CDR1 MDHEN, CDR2 SYDVKM. Losses at the gene ends were 1 base for V and 6 bases for J; bases not matched to a gene: 5. The CDR3 runs 15 residues. In nucleotides, the CDR3 is TGTGCCAGCAGTTTATTAGCGGGAGGGACCGGCGAGCAGTACTTC. The encoded protein is CASSLLAGGTGEQYF.

J is TRBJ2-5 and V is TRBV3-1 (or the pseudogene TRBV3-2); TRBD2 matches at 14 bases. CDR3 size: 19 residues. From germline, CDR1 is LGHDT and CDR2 YNNKEL (reference sequence). The trim removed 2 bases at V and 5 bases at J, leaving 13 bases unmatched. DNA for the CDR3: TGTGCCAGCAGCCAAAAGAAGGTGGGACTAGCGGGAGTCGGGGAGACCCAGTACTTC. This codes for CASSQKKVGLAGVGETQYF.

The chain is built from TRBV14 and TRBJ1-2; tentatively, D is TRBD1 (6 bases). Trimming shortened V by 1 base and J by 4 bases, and 13 bases separated the two germline ends. The CDR3 totals 15 residues. CDR1 is SGHDN and CDR2 is FVKESK in the germline V gene. For the CDR3, the DNA is TGTGCCAGCAGCCAAGCGGGACAAAGGGCCTATGGCTACACCTTC. Its protein product is CASSQAGQRAYGYTF.

This clone was observed a few times. The identical CDR3 is also encoded by other nucleotide sequences in the sample. The chain employs TRBV9 and TRBJ1-1, with TRBD1 as a possible D gene (6 bases). Per the germline V gene, CDR1 is SGDLS and CDR2 is YYNGEE. V lost 0 bases and J 0 bases, leaving 9 bases between the germline ends. This CDR3 is 15 amino acids long. CDR3 sequence: CASSVGGLMNTEAFF. The CDR3 nucleotides are TGTGCCAGCAGCGTAGGGGGGCTGATGAACACTGAAGCTTTCTTT.

The rearrangement uses TRBV6-5 and TRBJ1-4, with D possibly matching TRBD1 (6 bases). Trimming removed 7 bases from V and 3 bases from J, with 12 bases in between. The CDR3 is 14 residues long. In germline, CDR1 is MNHEY, CDR2 SVGAGI. The CDR3 coding sequence is TGTGCCAGCACCACACAGGGATCTAATGAAAAACTGTTTTTT. Residues: CASTTQGSNEKLFF.

The chain's CDR3 is CASSYTTGGAGNTIYF. In nucleotides, the CDR3 is TGTGCCAGCAGTTACACTACAGGGGGCGCTGGAAACACCATATATTTT. The chain joins TRBV6-5 to TRBJ1-3, with 9 nucleotides matching TRBD1. Trimming at V came to 2 bases and at J to 2 bases, leaving 4 bases not matched to a gene. CDR1 is MNHEY, CDR2 SVGAGI, per germline. The CDR3 is made up of 16 amino acids.

The chain links TRBV27 to TRBJ2-3, with D perhaps matching TRBD2 (6 bases). Trimming removed 5 bases at V and 3 bases at J, with 15 bases between. Germline V gene data show CDR1 as MNHEY and CDR2 as SMNVEV (reference sequence). This CDR3 contains 15 residues. The CDR3 spells CASSLLGRGTDTQYF. CDR3 sequence (DNA): TGTGCCAGCAGTCTACTCGGTCGGGGGACAGATACGCAGTATTTT.

The V gene is TRBV7-2, the J gene TRBJ1-2; D gene ambiguous. V lost 1 base and J lost 8, with 11 bases in between. The CDR3 covers 13 residues. Looked up from germline, CDR1 is SGHTA and CDR2 is FQGNSA. The CDR3 is CASSLERVWGYTF. The CDR3 DNA reads as TGTGCCAGCAGCTTAGAGAGGGTCTGGGGCTACACCTTC.

The V gene is TRBV7-9, the J gene TRBJ1-5, with 11 bases lining up with TRBD1. This CDR3 is built from 16 residues. Per the germline V gene, CDR1 is SEHNR and CDR2 is FQNEAQ (reference sequence). V was pared by 5 bases and J by 4 bases, with 7 bases of the junction left unmatched. In DNA form, the CDR3 reads TGTGCCAGCAGCGAAGGACAGGGGGCTTCAAATCAGCCCCAGCATTTT. This sequence encodes CASSEGQGASNQPQHF.

The chain employs TRBV7-3 and TRBJ2-3, with 8 bases lining up with TRBD2. The CDR3 runs to 18 residues. Per the germline V gene, CDR1 is SGHTA and CDR2 is FQGTGA. The V and J ends lost 4 bases and 0 bases, in that order; junction bases with no gene match: 12. The CDR3 region has the DNA TGTGCCAGCAGCTCACTCCCAACTAGCGGCCTTAGCACAGATACGCAGTATTTT. It specifies CASSSLPTSGLSTDTQYF.

This clone occurred once. V and J are TRBV20-1 and TRBJ2-1, with D unresolved. The germline V gene encodes CDR1 DFQATT and CDR2 SNEGSKA (reference sequence). The CDR3 has 11 amino acids. V was trimmed by 0 bases and J by 8 bases, leaving 5 bases between them. The chain's CDR3 is CSARDRDEQFF. DNA for the CDR3: TGCAGTGCTAGAGATCGAGATGAGCAGTTCTTC.

The CDR3 bases are TGTGCCATCAGTGATAGTGGGGCAGGGGGCTACGAGCAGTACTTC. Translation: CAISDSGAGGYEQYF. V is TRBV10-3 and J is TRBJ2-7, with TRBD1 matching over 7 bases. The CDR3 is 15 residues long. Germline V lookup: CDR1 ENHRY, CDR2 SYGVKD. V was pared by 3 bases and J by 3 bases, with 8 bases of the junction left unmatched.